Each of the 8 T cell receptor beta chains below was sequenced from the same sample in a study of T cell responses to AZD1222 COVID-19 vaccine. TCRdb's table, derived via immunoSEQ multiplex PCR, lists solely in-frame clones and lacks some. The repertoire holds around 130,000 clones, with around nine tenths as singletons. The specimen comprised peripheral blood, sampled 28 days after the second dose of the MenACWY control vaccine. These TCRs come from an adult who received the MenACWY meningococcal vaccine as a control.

This CDR3 is CASSLVAGPGEQFF. The CDR3 DNA sequence: TGCGCCAGCAGCTTGGTGGCAGGGCCGGGGGAGCAGTTCTTC. This chain uses TRBV5-1 with TRBJ2-1; D tentatively reads TRBD1 or TRBD2 (5 bases each). V shed 0 bases and J shed 10 bases, with 14 bases lying between them. CDR3 length: 14 amino acids. Germline V gene data show CDR1 as SGHRS and CDR2 as YFSETQ.

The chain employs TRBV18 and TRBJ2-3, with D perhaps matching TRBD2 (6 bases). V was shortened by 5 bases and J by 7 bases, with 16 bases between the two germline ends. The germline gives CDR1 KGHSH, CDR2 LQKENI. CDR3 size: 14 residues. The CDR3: CASSGGTTRNTQYF. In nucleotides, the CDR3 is TGTGCCAGCTCAGGGGGGACCACGAGGAATACGCAGTATTTT. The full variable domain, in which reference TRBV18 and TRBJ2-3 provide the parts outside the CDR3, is NAGVMQNPRHLVRRRGQEARLRCSPMKGHSHVYWYRQLPEEGLKFMVYLQKENIIDESGMPKERFSAEFPKEGPSILRIQQVVRGDSAAYFCASSGGTTRNTQYFGPGTRLTVL.

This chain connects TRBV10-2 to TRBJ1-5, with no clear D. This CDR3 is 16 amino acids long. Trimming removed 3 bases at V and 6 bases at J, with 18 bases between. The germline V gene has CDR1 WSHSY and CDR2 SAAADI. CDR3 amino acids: CASSDLGLPNSQPQHF. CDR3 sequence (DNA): TGCGCCAGCAGTGATCTAGGGTTACCGAATAGTCAGCCCCAGCATTTT.

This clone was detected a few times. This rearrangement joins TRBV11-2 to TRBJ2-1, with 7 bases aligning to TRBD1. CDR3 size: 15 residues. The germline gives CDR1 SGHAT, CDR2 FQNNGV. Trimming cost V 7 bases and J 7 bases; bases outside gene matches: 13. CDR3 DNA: TGTGCCAGCATACCGCGGACAGGAGAAGGAAATGAGCAGTTCTTC. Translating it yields CASIPRTGEGNEQFF.

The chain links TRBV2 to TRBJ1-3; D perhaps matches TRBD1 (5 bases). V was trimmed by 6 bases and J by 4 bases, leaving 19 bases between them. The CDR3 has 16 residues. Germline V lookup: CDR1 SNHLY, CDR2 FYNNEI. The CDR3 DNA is TGTGCCAGCAGATCCGGGACTGCTAGTTCAGGAAACACCATATATTTT. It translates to CASRSGTASSGNTIYF.

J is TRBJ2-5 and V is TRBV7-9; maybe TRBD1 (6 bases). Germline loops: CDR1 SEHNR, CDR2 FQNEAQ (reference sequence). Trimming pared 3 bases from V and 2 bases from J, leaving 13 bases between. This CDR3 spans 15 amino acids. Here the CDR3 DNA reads TGTGCCAGCAGCTTCGTGCCGGGACAACAAGAGACCCAGTACTTC. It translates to CASSFVPGQQETQYF. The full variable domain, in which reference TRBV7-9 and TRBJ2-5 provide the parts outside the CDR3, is DTGVSQNPRHKITKRGQNVTFRCDPISEHNRLYWYRQTLGQGPEFLTYFQNEAQLEKSRLLSDRFSAERPKGSFSTLEIQRTEQGDSAMYLCASSFVPGQQETQYFGPGTRLLVL.

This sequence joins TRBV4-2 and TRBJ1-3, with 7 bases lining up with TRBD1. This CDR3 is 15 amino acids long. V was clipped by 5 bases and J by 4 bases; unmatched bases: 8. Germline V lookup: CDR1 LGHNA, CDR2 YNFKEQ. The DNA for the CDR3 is TGTGCCAGCAGCAAAGGACAGGATAAAGGAAACACCATATATTTT. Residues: CASSKGQDKGNTIYF.

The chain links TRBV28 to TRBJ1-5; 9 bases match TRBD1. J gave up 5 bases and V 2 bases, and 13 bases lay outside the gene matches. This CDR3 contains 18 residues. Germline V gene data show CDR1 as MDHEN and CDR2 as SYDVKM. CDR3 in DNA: TGTGCCAGCAGTTTAGTGGACTCGAGGGACAGGGTTCATCAGCCCCAGCATTTT. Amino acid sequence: CASSLVDSRDRVHQPQHF.